The T cell receptor beta chain described here comes from a study of control samples from healthy donors and cancer patients. TCRdb's table, derived via immunoSEQ multiplex PCR, lists solely in-frame clones and lacks some. The sample holds about 120,000 clones, roughly 88% seen once. The germline V gene encodes CDR1 MNHEY and CDR2 SVGAGI. V shed 1 base and J shed 5 bases, with 12 bases lying between them. The CDR3 extends over 15 amino acids. The receptor's source is a man in his forties in good health. The V and J genes are TRBV6-5 and TRBJ2-1; D may be TRBD1 (6 bases). Sequences were obtained from blood. The CDR3 DNA sequence: TGTGCCAGCAGTTACTGGTCGGCAGGGGACAATGAGCAGTTCTTC. Its protein is CASSYWSAGDNEQFF.